This TCR beta chain comes out of a study of T cell clones after liver transplantation. Whole-study context: Without induction therapy, subjects received standard immunosuppression until 12-24 months post-transplant.

The CDR3 consists of 14 residues. The V gene lost 7 bases and the J gene lost 0 bases, with 9 bases spanning the gap. Per the germline V gene, CDR1 is SNHLY and CDR2 is FYNNEI. A word on this clone: Its antigen is as yet unknown.

Sorting of unstimulated PBMCs yielded separate CD3+CD4+ and CD3+CD8+ fractions. Study-level results: The donor-reactive repertoire was only partly measurable in two subjects, lacking donor cells.

Clones were sequenced by immunoSEQ multiplex PCR, and TCRdb holds only the in-frame ones, with some missing. The sample holds some 59,000 clones; approximately 77% are singletons and the top ten take about a tenth. This clonotype was obtained from a human patient who received a liver transplant. The T cells may partly be graft donor cells. The V and J genes are TRBV2 and TRBJ1-4; no clear D. The sequencing here drew on CD4+ T cells from blood, taken at the 22-month timepoint. The CDR3 bases are TGTGCCAGCAATACGTTAGCAACTAATGAAAAACTGTTTTTT. It yields the protein CASNTLATNEKLFF.